The present entry profiles one T cell receptor (beta chain) with its context. The source of the sample is a study of yellow fever vaccine responses in identical twins. TCRdb reprocessed the RT-PCR reads via MiXCR and lists one record per CDR3 protein. The table includes under 2,500 distinct CDR3 sequences, 70% to 80% detected once. CDR1 and CDR2 from the germline V gene are GTSNPN and SVGIG (reference sequence). V was cut by 2 bases and J by 5 bases, with 16 bases left in between. The CDR3 totals 14 residues. This rearrangement joins TRBV30 to TRBJ2-7; D may match TRBD1 or TRBD2 (5 bases each). The TCR sequence derives from a woman under 30 who received the yellow fever vaccine. Sequencing used T cells from blood (PBMCs), unsorted or a sorted subset (not recorded which), obtained before or after yellow fever vaccination (not recorded which). The CDR3 nucleotides read TGTGCCTGGAGTATGGGGGAACCGCCGGACGAGCAGTACTTC. Translating it yields CAWSMGEPPDEQYF.